The subject of this entry is one T cell receptor (beta chain). Its antigen is not identified. This entry is derived from a study of cytotoxic CD8 clonotypes in ibrutinib-treated CLL. Study background: The study included eleven to twelve relapsed/refractory and 15 treatment-naive patients; about 18 had IGHV unmutated disease. A mean of around 270,000 productive templates and approximately 85,000 productive rearrangements was obtained per sample.

Trimming pared 8 bases from V and 0 bases from J, leaving 11 bases between. In germline, CDR1 is SGHVS, CDR2 FNYEAQ. The CDR3 extends over 13 amino acids. The data were produced by immunoSEQ multiplex PCR, yet TCRdb's version contains in-frame clones alone and is incomplete. The sample contains roughly 180,000 clones, approximately 80% of which appear only once. Study-wide results and limits: Relative to age-matched healthy donors, clonality at baseline was higher, and it tracked circulating CD8+ T-cell counts. Clonality went up at the time of ibrutinib response, stayed stable in sustained remission, and later dropped back toward its baseline level at progression.

The receptor's source is a human donor with chronic lymphocytic leukemia. The sequences come from PBMCs, collected after 24 months of ibrutinib treatment. This chain uses TRBV7-6 with TRBJ2-7; no reliable D call. The CDR3 sequence is CASRSGSSYEQYF. CDR3 bases: TGTGCCAGCCGTTCGGGCTCCTCCTACGAGCAGTACTTC.